A selection of T cell receptor beta chains follows, all from one sample in a study of regulatory T cells in long-lasting Graves disease. In TCRdb, the multiplex PCR reads were re-called with MiXCR into one record per CDR3 protein. Here the sample spans about 620,000 distinct CDR3 sequences, roughly 15% being singletons. This sample was shared with a second study, whose subject was T cells in Graves' hyperthyroidism and ophthalmopathy.

Sequenced material: peripheral blood mononuclear cells (PBMCs), taken at new diagnosis, from a patient treated with antithyroid drugs. The receptors come from a woman in her 30s with Graves disease. Both conserved end residues are trimmed from each CDR3. D genes are given only for firm matches.

CDR3aa	d_gene	v_gene	j_gene
ASSLSGQDGELF	.	TRBV11-2	TRBJ2-2
ASSLAGGMNEQF	TRBD2	TRBV7-9	TRBJ2-1
ASRVAGPQPQH	.	TRBV2	TRBJ1-5
ASSQFGGPTYEQY	.	TRBV12-3/TRBV12-4	TRBJ2-7
SARALTGWVNQPQH	TRBD1	TRBV20-1	TRBJ1-5
ASSSGLARYNEQF	TRBD2	TRBV5-1	TRBJ2-1
ASRDGRYSNQPQH	.	TRBV27	TRBJ1-5
SARAVGRTDTQY	.	TRBV20-1	TRBJ2-3
ASSRGQAALVGAF	TRBD1	TRBV19	TRBJ1-1
SGNLVGTEAF	.	TRBV29-1	TRBJ1-1
ASSLAGGVDRGLRLMKNCF	.	TRBV5-1	TRBJ1-4
ASSQDRGQNTEAF	TRBD1	TRBV5-1	TRBJ1-1
ASSLEIDQPQH	.	TRBV5-4	TRBJ1-5
ATTGAGGNTGELF	TRBD1	TRBV28	TRBJ2-2
ASLPLPGPNPYNEQF	.	TRBV6-1	TRBJ2-1
ASSSGQGDRSAF	TRBD1	TRBV28	TRBJ1-1
AWSLQDDQPQH	.	TRBV30	TRBJ1-5
ASSLPLGRDTIY	.	TRBV28	TRBJ1-3
ASTLGSNPTDTQY	.	TRBV12-3/TRBV12-4	TRBJ2-3
SASRLGGRLTIYNEQF	TRBD2	TRBV20-1	TRBJ2-1
ATSDRSSYEQY	.	TRBV24-1	TRBJ2-7
ASSVGASVHTGELF	.	TRBV9	TRBJ2-2
ASSDPGSYNEQF	.	TRBV14	TRBJ2-1
ASSYGLTGYT	.	TRBV28	TRBJ1-2
ASSFIGGRDYGYT	.	TRBV28	TRBJ1-2
ASSLNPRQGTNTEAF	TRBD1	TRBV7-3	TRBJ1-1
ASSQDVGTIETQY	.	TRBV3-1	.
ASSLRGDRNNEQF	.	TRBV11-2	TRBJ2-1
ASTHHKPGGGTEAF	TRBD1	TRBV7-3	TRBJ1-1
ASSRAGSSPLH	.	TRBV3-1	TRBJ1-6
ASSIKGLAGPYNEQF	TRBD2	TRBV19	TRBJ2-1
ASSISGPRTDTQY	.	TRBV19	TRBJ2-3
ASSGSWTGSGANVLT	.	TRBV6-1	TRBJ2-6
ASSLRRNTEAF	.	TRBV28	TRBJ1-1
ASSGGLAGPTDTQY	TRBD2	TRBV5-1	TRBJ2-3
ASSFGSGSGTQY	TRBD2	TRBV28	TRBJ2-3
ASSLQGMWVEQY	.	TRBV28	TRBJ2-7
ASSQDPPLDNSPLH	.	TRBV14	TRBJ1-6
ASSVGDYEQY	.	TRBV9	TRBJ2-7
ASSWGGMTQY	TRBD2	TRBV6-2/TRBV6-3	TRBJ2-3
ASSPPPSHNEQF	.	TRBV7-2	TRBJ2-1
ASSAWDRGTYGYT	TRBD1	TRBV7-2	TRBJ1-2
ASSLAPGLGTDTQY	TRBD2	TRBV5-1	TRBJ2-3
ASSFMSDRSYEQY	.	TRBV7-9	TRBJ2-7
SVATGNTGYT	TRBD1	TRBV29-1	TRBJ1-2
ASSVVGTSTDTQY	.	TRBV19	TRBJ2-3
ASSSSGDYGYT	.	TRBV2	TRBJ1-2
ASTYSGTQTMNTEAF	.	TRBV28	TRBJ1-1
SARDRIGLDRGEKLF	.	TRBV20-1	TRBJ1-4
AAGGLLNNEQF	TRBD2	TRBV3-1	TRBJ2-1
AWKVLNTEAF	.	TRBV30	TRBJ1-1
ASSLGSGLNEKLF	.	TRBV28	TRBJ1-4
ASTPGAGTRGLDGYT	.	TRBV6-1	TRBJ1-2
SVAPGGAGTEAF	.	TRBV29-1	TRBJ1-1